The T cell receptor (beta chain) under discussion was sequenced for a study of T cells in Graves' hyperthyroidism and ophthalmopathy (dated by TCRdb to between 2018 and 2021). For context, the study as a whole: Peripheral blood samples were taken at the time of initial diagnosis, prior to any treatment. To identify distinguishing TCR V-J signatures, a discovery cohort of about a hundred patients was used, comprising some 45 with Graves' ophthalmopathy and 57 with stable Graves' hyperthyroidism. The roughly 91 discovery patients were randomly divided into training and test sets at a 7:3 ratio. Whether ophthalmopathy could be predicted prospectively was tested in an independent validation cohort made up of under 20 hyperthyroidism patients plus 17 patients who later progressed to ophthalmopathy. The paper reports TCR Vbeta CDR3 sequencing of over 130 peripheral blood samples: 43 ophthalmopathy, fewer than 80 hyperthyroidism and around 17 progressor patients. Following sampling, methimazole starting at 30 mg daily was given to hyperthyroidism patients, and high-dose intravenous methylprednisolone was given to ophthalmopathy patients. Thyroid tissue and blood T-cell repertoires from roughly six Graves' hyperthyroidism patients were also compared in the study. The paper as a whole reports these results and caveats: Most expanded thyroid clonotypes (frequency above 0.001) were also found in blood, which suggests that blood repertoires may mirror thyroid immune responses. No statistical method was used to fix the sample size in advance, and group allocation was not hidden from the investigators. In validation, the model predicted progression to ophthalmopathy a median of roughly 6.5 months before onset, with over 55% sensitivity and about 72% specificity. A 13 V-J signature model separated ophthalmopathy from stable hyperthyroidism, with 87.88% sensitivity and just under 84% specificity in cross-validation and 80%/75% in testing.

A distance of 9 bases separates the germline ends of V and J, which lose 4 bases and 2 bases respectively. The CDR3 runs 13 amino acids, cysteine and phenylalanine included. This entry keeps only the CDR3 DNA: 39 bases, framed from base 1. The germline V gene yields SGHDT for CDR1 and YYEEEE for CDR2. A patient counted as having stable Graves' hyperthyroidism if no progression to ophthalmopathy occurred over 18 months of follow-up. Hyperthyroidism patients were newly diagnosed, with disease duration under 2 months, and aged 18 to 65 years. Patients with uncontrolled infections, other autoimmune diseases, pregnancy or lactation were excluded. Diagnoses were based on clinical symptoms, serum thyroxine and TRAb, thyroid ultrasound and orbital computed tomography. Ficoll-Paque density gradient centrifugation was used to isolate PBMCs from around 10 ml of fresh peripheral blood. Trizol reagent was used to extract total RNA, and RNA quality was then checked on an Agilent 2100 Bioanalyzer.

A remark on this clonotype: No cognate antigen has been identified for it. It has no much larger one-base neighbor in the sample; base qualities were not kept.

The TCR beta CDR3 regions were amplified from RNA transcripts. The first round of RT-PCR for the TCR CDR3 was performed with the HTBI primer set and the Qiagen OneStep RT-PCR kit. Libraries were constructed in a second round of multiplex PCR, after which size selection and purification were performed. Sequencing of the libraries was done on an Illumina HiSeq2000 using paired-end 100 bp reads. Processing in the source paper ran as follows. SOAPnuke was used to process the raw data, removing reads that contained adapters or uncalled bases, had a mean Phred below 15, or lacked an exact match to the constant primer or identifier. COPE v1.2.5 was used to merge the high-quality paired reads, and each unique nucleotide sequence was defined as a clonotype. MiTCR v1.1 was used to align clonotypes to the IMGT TRBV, TRBD and TRBJ reference segments. The analysis was restricted to V-J combinations with a frequency above 0.0001, which together covered roughly 99% of the repertoires. A TCS score was defined as the ratio of F50 (clonal expansion) to E x V (chaos), with BLOSUM62-based TCRdist applied between CDR3 peptides within each V-J. Welch's t-statistics and random forest reduced roughly 530 V-J features to 10 to 15, which were used in a naive Bayes classifier (R e1071). Starting from the raw public reads, TCRdb applied fastp trimming at Q25, assembled clones with MiXCR and retained in-frame beta chains. Each record represents a unique CDR3 protein, reported with the most common genes and DNA among its rows. What appears here as the V and J calls and clone size reflects TCRdb's work, not the paper's. This sample holds 350,000 or so distinct CDR3 sequences; around 23% were observed only once. Under 55% of the sample belongs to the ten largest clones.

The chain joins TRBV5-6 to TRBJ1-1, with TRBD1 tentatively as D gene (5 bases match). The sequencing input was blood. This TCR came from a woman between 45 and 60 years old with Graves' hyperthyroidism. The CDR3 region has the sequence CASSMTVNTEAFF. The DNA is as follows: TGTGCCAGCAGCATGACAGTAAACACTGAAGCTTTCTTT.